The 18 T cell receptor beta chains in this list originate from one sample, sequenced in a study of technical replicates of blood from a handful of donors. Generated by immunoSEQ multiplex PCR, the TCRdb table keeps only in-frame clones and is missing some. This repertoire shows over 70,000 clones, 92% found once; its top ten account for about 0.37%. The specimen was T cells isolated from PBMCs. The origin of the receptors is a human donor in good health.

The chain has TRBV5-1 and TRBJ2-3; D not certain. Germline CDR1 SGHRS, CDR2 YFSETQ. Trimming pared 1 base from V and 0 bases from J, leaving 18 bases between. The CDR3 is made up of 18 amino acids. The DNA for the CDR3 is TGCGCCAGCAGCTTGTCCCCCAAACTACCGGCTAGCACAGATACGCAGTATTTT. It translates to CASSLSPKLPASTDTQYF.

The rearrangement uses TRBV6-1 and TRBJ1-2, with no clear D. The CDR3 is 13 residues long. The V gene's germline CDR1 is MNHNS and CDR2 SASEGT. The V gene lost 7 bases and the J gene lost 5 bases, with 14 bases spanning the gap. The DNA of the CDR3 is TGTGCCAGCACCACAATGGAACAGTATGGCTACACCTTC. Amino acid sequence: CASTTMEQYGYTF.

This clone has a single count. The rearrangement links TRBV5-4 to TRBJ1-2; D unclear. The germline gives CDR1 SGHNT, CDR2 YYREEE (reference sequence). Trimming removed 3 bases at V and 3 bases at J, with 12 bases between. CDR3 length: 14 amino acids. Here the CDR3 reads CASSWEGDYYGYTF. CDR3 DNA sequence: TGTGCCAGCAGCTGGGAGGGTGATTACTATGGCTACACCTTC.

The chain employs TRBV10-1 and TRBJ2-1; 8 bases agree with TRBD1. Germline CDR1 reads WNHNN; CDR2 reads SYGVQD (reference sequence). The ends lost 3 bases at V and 13 bases at J; junction bases unmatched: 5. The CDR3 sequence is 12 residues long. The DNA of the CDR3 is TGCGCCAGCAGTGACTCAGGGGGCCCTCAGTTCTTC. Amino acid sequence: CASSDSGGPQFF.

In nucleotides, the CDR3 is TGCGCCAGCTTTTCGCGGGTCTACAATGAGCAGTTCTTC. Amino acids: CASFSRVYNEQFF. This chain joins TRBV4-1 and TRBJ2-1; possible D gene TRBD2, 5 bases. Between the trimmed V and J ends, which lost 8 bases and 3 bases, there was a span of 11 bases. CDR1 is MGHRA and CDR2 is YSYEKL in the germline V gene. The CDR3 runs to 13 residues.

The rearrangement links TRBV19 to TRBJ1-1, with D perhaps matching TRBD1 (5 bases). The CDR3 has 14 amino acids. Germline V gene sequence: CDR1 LNHDA, CDR2 SQIVND (reference sequence). The V end lost 6 bases, the J end lost 1 base, and 12 bases lay between the germline ends. CDR3 nucleotide sequence: TGTGCCAGTAGCCCCACAGGAACGAACACTGAAGCTTTCTTT. It yields the protein CASSPTGTNTEAFF.

This clone was seen a single time. This rearrangement joins TRBV9 to TRBJ2-7, with a tentative D call TRBD1 (5 bases). CDR1 SGDLS and CDR2 YYNGEE come from the germline V gene. The CDR3 extends over 15 amino acids. The germline V and J ends were trimmed by 2 bases and 2 bases, with 14 bases remaining between them. The CDR3 sequence: CASSVGSTVTYEQYF. The CDR3 DNA follows: TGTGCCAGCAGCGTGGGATCGACAGTAACCTACGAGCAGTACTTC.

J is TRBJ2-7 and V is TRBV18; D is possibly TRBD1 (5 bases). Germline V gene sequence: CDR1 KGHSH, CDR2 LQKENI. The CDR3 spans 14 residues. V lost 2 bases and J 0 bases, leaving 8 bases between the germline ends. The CDR3 protein is CASSPAGPSYEQYF. The CDR3 DNA is TGTGCCAGCTCACCAGCAGGGCCCTCCTACGAGCAGTACTTC.

This clone is a singleton in its sample. The rearrangement uses TRBV2 and TRBJ1-1; D unclear. With 6 bases removed from V and 7 bases from J, the gap between germline ends came to 6 bases. Germline V lookup: CDR1 SNHLY, CDR2 FYNNEI. CDR3 length: 10 residues. The chain's CDR3 is CASSPDEAFF. As DNA, the CDR3 is TGTGCCAGCAGCCCAGATGAAGCTTTCTTT.

Written as DNA, the CDR3 is TGTGCCAGCAGCCAGGACACCACAACTAATGAAAAACTGTTTTTT. Its translation: CASSQDTTTNEKLFF. The chain employs TRBV7-9 and TRBJ1-4; a weak D match, TRBD1 (5 bases). The CDR3 consists of 15 residues. Germline V gene lookup returns CDR1 SEHNR and CDR2 FQNEAQ (reference sequence). V lost 5 bases and J lost 0, with 10 bases in between.

The V call is TRBV6-5, the J call TRBJ2-2, with 7 bases identical to TRBD1. The CDR3 loop spans 13 amino acids. J lost 4 bases, V lost 8 bases, and 4 bases had no gene match. CDR1 MNHEY and CDR2 SVGAGI come from the germline V gene. Here the CDR3 reads CASGTGATGELFF. The CDR3 bases are TGTGCCAGCGGAACAGGGGCCACCGGGGAGCTGTTTTTT.

The CDR3 reads CASSVDPRVSDTQYF. For the CDR3, the DNA is TGTGCCAGCAGCGTAGACCCAAGAGTGAGCGATACGCAGTATTTT. The rearrangement uses TRBV9 and TRBJ2-3, with D hard to call. The CDR3 loop spans 15 amino acids. V lost 0 bases, J lost 6 bases, and 14 bases lay in between. Germline assignment: CDR1 SGDLS and CDR2 YYNGEE. The variable domain in full, completed from reference TRBV9 and TRBJ2-3, reads DSGVTQTPKHLITATGQRVTLRCSPRSGDLSVYWYQQSLDQGLQFLIQYYNGEERAKGNILERFSAQQFPDLHSELNLSSLELGDSALYFCASSVDPRVSDTQYFGPGTRLTVL.

The V gene is TRBV29-1, the J gene TRBJ1-5, with TRBD1 matching 8 bases. The CDR3 is made up of 13 amino acids. CDR1 and CDR2 (germline): SQVTM, ANQGSEA. V lost 6 bases, J lost 5 bases, and 6 bases stayed unmatched. The CDR3 loop is CSVKTGADQPQHF. As DNA, the CDR3 is TGCAGCGTGAAGACAGGGGCGGATCAGCCCCAGCATTTT. Filled out from reference TRBV29-1 and TRBJ1-5, the complete variable domain reads SAVISQKPSRDICQRGTSLTIQCQVDSQVTMMFWYRQQPGQSLTLIATANQGSEATYESGFVIDKFPISRPNLTFSTLTVSNMSPEDSSIYLCSVKTGADQPQHFGDGTRLSIL.

J is TRBJ2-2 and V is TRBV7-7, with a weak D call TRBD1 (6 bases). CDR1 is SSHAT and CDR2 is FNYEAQ in the germline V gene (reference sequence). Deletions cut 4 bases from V and 0 bases from J, with 15 bases between. CDR3 length equals 17 residues. The CDR3 region has the DNA TGTGCCAGCAGCTCACAGGGATTCCAGGCGAACACCGGGGAGCTGTTTTTT. Translating gives CASSSQGFQANTGELFF.

The count of this clone is one. This rearrangement joins TRBV6-5 to TRBJ2-7, with TRBD1 identical over 7 bases. This CDR3 contains 14 residues. V gave up 6 bases and J gave up 4 bases; unmatched junction bases: 9. CDR1 and CDR2 (germline): MNHEY, SVGAGI. The CDR3 here is CASRREQGSYEQYF. For the CDR3, the DNA is TGTGCCAGCAGAAGAGAACAGGGGAGTTACGAGCAGTACTTC.

This chain connects TRBV27 to TRBJ1-1; the match to TRBD1 covers 8 bases. V shed 0 bases and J 7 bases; nucleotides not matched to a gene: 10. There are 16 residues in the CDR3. Germline V CDR1 and CDR2: MNHEY, SMNVEV (reference sequence). The CDR3 protein is CASSLSYNGQGFEAFF. DNA of the CDR3: TGTGCCAGCAGTTTATCGTATAACGGACAGGGCTTTGAAGCTTTCTTT.

V usage is TRBV18 and J usage is TRBJ1-3; TRBD1 is a possible D gene (6 bases). Germline CDR1 KGHSH, CDR2 LQKENI. The CDR3 totals 14 residues. Trimming cost V 3 bases and J 2 bases, with 8 bases left between them. CDR3 sequence: CASSPGQAGNTIYF. CDR3 nucleotides: TGTGCCAGCTCACCGGGACAAGCTGGAAACACCATATATTTT.

This sequence joins TRBV20-1 and TRBJ2-7; D gene uncertain. There are 11 residues in the CDR3. The germline CDR1 and CDR2 sequences are DFQATT and SNEGSKA (reference sequence). Trimming cost V 1 base and J 4 bases, with 5 bases left between them. DNA of the CDR3: TGCAGTGCTAGAGCCGGGTACGAGCAGTACTTC. This encodes CSARAGYEQYF.